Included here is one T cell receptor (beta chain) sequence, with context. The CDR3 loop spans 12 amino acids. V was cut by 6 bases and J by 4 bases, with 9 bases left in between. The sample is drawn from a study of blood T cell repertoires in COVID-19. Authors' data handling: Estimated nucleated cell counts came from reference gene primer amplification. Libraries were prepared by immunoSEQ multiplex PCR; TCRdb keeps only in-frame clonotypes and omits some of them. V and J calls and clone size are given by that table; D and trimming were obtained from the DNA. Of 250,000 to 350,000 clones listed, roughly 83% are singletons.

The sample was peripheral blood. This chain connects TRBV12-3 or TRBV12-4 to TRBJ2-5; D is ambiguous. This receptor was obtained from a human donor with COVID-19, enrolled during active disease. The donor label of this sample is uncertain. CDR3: CASRYGPETQYF. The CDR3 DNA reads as TGTGCCAGCAGGTATGGCCCAGAGACCCAGTACTTC.